The subject of this entry is one T cell receptor beta chain. It lacks a known antigen. It has no much larger one-base neighbor in the sample; base qualities were not kept. The germline V gene encodes CDR1 MGHRA and CDR2 YSYEKL. Including the terminal cysteine and phenylalanine, the CDR3 comprises 14 residues. Here the CDR3 DNA is all that survives: 42 bases in frame from base 1. V lost 6 bases and J lost 6 bases; the stretch between them is 15 bases long. According to the study, the label for this sample's treatment or condition signals: randomized to nivolumab then ipilimumab (arm A) or the reverse (arm B). No trial patient had received prior DNA-damaging chemotherapy. Thawed PBMCs were sorted on a FACS Aria II flow cytometer to isolate live CD3+CD8+ cells negative for CD19 and CD56. CheckMate 064, a randomized, open-label phase II trial of sequential checkpoint blockade, was the source of the samples, all of which came from patients with melanoma. Peripheral blood mononuclear cells were obtained through leukapheresis, purified using Ficoll-Paque, and frozen in human serum containing approximately 10% DMSO. Purity of sorted blood CD3+CD8+ cells was verified at >95% immediately after sorting, followed by DNA extraction.

The record originates from a study of sequential checkpoint blockade in melanoma (dated by TCRdb to the late 2010s). As for the study more broadly: Using 1:1 randomization, the trial assigned patients either to first-line nivolumab followed by ipilimumab (arm A) or to ipilimumab followed by nivolumab (arm B). Maintenance nivolumab came after both trial sequences. Here is what the overall study found, with its caveats: Larger, independent patient cohorts are needed to validate the response-prediction model that combines TCR metrics and mutation burden.

TCRbeta CDR3 regions were immunosequenced from genomic DNA with the immunoSEQ Assay. Genomic DNA was amplified by bias-controlled multiplex PCR before high-throughput sequencing. Concerning the study's data processing: To quantify the absolute abundance of each unique TCRbeta CDR3 region, the sequences were collapsed and filtered. Clonality, defined as 1 minus Pielou's evenness, was calculated using only productive rearrangements. A previously published method was used to identify clones whose frequencies were significantly greater in on-treatment samples than in baseline samples. Not all clones reach the TCRdb copy of this immuneACCESS table, which keeps in-frame sequences only. Checked studies attribute under half of the gap to unresolved V genes and leave the rest unexplained. V and J calls and clone size are those listed in that table; D and trimming were worked out from the DNA. A total of some 12,000 clones appear in this sample, 70% to 85% of them only once. Approximately 8% of the sample is held by the ten biggest clonotypes.

The receptor was derived from a human donor with melanoma. The chain joins TRBV4-1 to TRBJ2-1; there is no confident call for the D gene. The sequencing used CD8+ T cells sorted from blood (inferred from file names), collected from a patient given nivolumab and ipilimumab in sequence. The CDR3 loop reads CASSPTGPINEQFF. The sequenced DNA: TGCGCCAGCAGTCCCACCGGTCCTATCAATGAGCAGTTCTTC.